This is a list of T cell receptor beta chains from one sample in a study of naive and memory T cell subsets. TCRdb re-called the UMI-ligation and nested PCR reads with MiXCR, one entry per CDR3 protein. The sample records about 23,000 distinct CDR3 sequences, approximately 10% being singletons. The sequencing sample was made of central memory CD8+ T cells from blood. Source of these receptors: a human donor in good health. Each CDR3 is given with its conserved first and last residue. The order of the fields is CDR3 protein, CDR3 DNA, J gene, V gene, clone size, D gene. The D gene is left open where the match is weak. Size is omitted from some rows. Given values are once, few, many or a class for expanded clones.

CDR3: CSVEDSGRPYEQYF; DNA: TGCAGCGTTGAAGATTCGGGTAGACCCTACGAGCAGTACTTC; J: TRBJ2-7; V: TRBV29-1; size: few; D: .
CDR3: CASSEGSSGAKNIQYF; DNA: TGTGCCAGCAGTGAAGGCTCATCCGGGGCCAAAAACATTCAGTACTTC; J: TRBJ2-4; V: TRBV6-1; size: few; D: .
CDR3: CASSGTAGTEAFF; DNA: TGTGCCAGCAGCGGGACGGCGGGTACTGAAGCTTTCTTT; J: TRBJ1-1; V: TRBV12-3/TRBV12-4; size: few; D: .
CDR3: CASSVEQGIDEQYF; DNA: TGTGCCAGCAGCGTAGAACAGGGGATCGACGAGCAGTACTTC; J: TRBJ2-7; V: TRBV9; size: few; D: TRBD1
CDR3: CASSYGREAETQYF; DNA: TGTGCCAGCAGTTACGGGCGGGAGGCGGAGACCCAGTACTTC; J: TRBJ2-5; V: TRBV6-2/TRBV6-3; size: .; D: TRBD2
CDR3: CASRPGTGRVTGELFF; DNA: TGTGCCAGCAGACCCGGGACAGGTCGCGTCACCGGGGAGCTGTTTTTT; J: TRBJ2-2; V: TRBV27; size: medium-sized; D: TRBD1
CDR3: CASSSYRDRDNEQFF; DNA: TGCGCCAGCAGCTCATACCGGGACAGGGACAATGAGCAGTTCTTC; J: TRBJ2-1; V: TRBV5-1; size: many; D: TRBD1
CDR3: CASGAYRSGRLYNEQFF; DNA: TGTGCCAGTGGGGCCTATCGGAGCGGGAGGCTTTACAATGAGCAGTTCTTC; J: TRBJ2-1; V: TRBV28; size: .; D: TRBD2
CDR3: CASSYSAFQGEQFF; DNA: TGTGCCAGCAGTTACTCAGCCTTCCAGGGTGAGCAGTTCTTC; J: TRBJ2-1; V: TRBV6-5; size: .; D: .
CDR3: CASSVRSAYTQYF; DNA: TGTGCCAGTAGTGTCCGGTCCGCGTATACGCAGTATTTT; J: TRBJ2-3; V: TRBV19; size: few; D: .
CDR3: CASSLGCNQPQHF; DNA: TGTGCCAGCAGCTTAGGTTGCAATCAGCCCCAGCATTTT; J: TRBJ1-5; V: TRBV11-2; size: .; D: .
CDR3: CASSRTLRLAGGLKTQYF; DNA: TGTGCCAGCAGTCGGACCCTCCGACTAGCGGGAGGGCTGAAGACCCAGTACTTC; J: TRBJ2-5; V: TRBV27; size: few; D: TRBD2
CDR3: CASSSQTYGYTF; DNA: TGTGCCAGCAGTTCACAGACCTATGGCTACACCTTC; J: TRBJ1-2; V: TRBV12-3/TRBV12-4; size: .; D: .
CDR3: CASSLWPNTEAFF; DNA: TGTGCCAGCAGTTTATGGCCGAACACTGAAGCTTTCTTT; J: TRBJ1-1; V: TRBV27; size: many; D: .
CDR3: CSARDPAGGDTEAFF; DNA: TGCAGTGCTAGAGATCCAGCAGGGGGGGACACTGAAGCTTTCTTT; J: TRBJ1-1; V: TRBV20-1; size: .; D: TRBD1
CDR3: CASSPGLGEQYF; DNA: TGTGCCAGCAGTCCGGGACTGGGTGAGCAGTACTTC; J: TRBJ2-7; V: TRBV12-3/TRBV12-4; size: few; D: .
CDR3: CASSLSLGRATFSQPQHF; DNA: TGTGCCAGCAGCTTAAGTCTAGGTCGGGCGACATTCAGTCAGCCCCAGCATTTT; J: TRBJ1-5; V: TRBV7-8; size: .; D: .
CDR3: CASSRGDTHFETQYF; DNA: TGTGCCAGCTCACGGGGGGACACTCATTTCGAGACCCAGTACTTC; J: TRBJ2-5; V: TRBV6-1; size: few; D: .
CDR3: CASSPSGSAYEQYF; DNA: TGTGCCAGCTCACCCTCAGGGAGCGCCTACGAGCAGTACTTC; J: TRBJ2-7; V: TRBV18; size: few; D: .
CDR3: CASTEGNVNYGYTF; DNA: TGTGCCAGCACCGAGGGGAACGTTAACTATGGCTACACCTTC; J: TRBJ1-2; V: TRBV5-4; size: many; D: .
CDR3: CATSEGLAGSADTQYF; DNA: TGTGCCACCAGCGAGGGACTAGCGGGATCGGCGGATACGCAGTATTTT; J: TRBJ2-3; V: TRBV15; size: few; D: TRBD2
CDR3: CASSIGFASGDQETQYF; DNA: TGTGCCAGTAGTATTGGTTTCGCTAGCGGGGATCAAGAGACCCAGTACTTC; J: TRBJ2-5; V: TRBV19; size: many; D: TRBD2
CDR3: CASSRWDTSYEQYF; DNA: TGCGCCAGCAGCCGCTGGGACACCTCCTACGAGCAGTACTTC; J: TRBJ2-7; V: TRBV5-1; size: .; D: .
CDR3: CASSQGAGYGYTF; DNA: TGTGCCAGCAGCCAAGGGGCAGGCTATGGCTACACCTTC; J: TRBJ1-2; V: TRBV12-3/TRBV12-4; size: many; D: .
CDR3: CASSFWSTTLPQETQYF; DNA: TGTGCCAGCAGTTTTTGGAGCACAACACTACCCCAAGAGACCCAGTACTTC; J: TRBJ2-5; V: TRBV28; size: .; D: .
CDR3: CASRPRRIYEQYF; DNA: TGCGCCAGCCGCCCAAGGAGAATCTACGAGCAGTACTTC; J: TRBJ2-7; V: TRBV10-2; size: medium-sized; D: .
CDR3: CASSPPGTGINEQFF; DNA: TGTGCCAGCAGTCCGCCCGGGACAGGGATCAACGAGCAGTTCTTC; J: TRBJ2-1; V: TRBV12-3/TRBV12-4; size: few; D: TRBD1
CDR3: CASSEARVGGGDQPQHF; DNA: TGTGCCAGCAGTGAAGCGAGGGTTGGAGGGGGTGATCAGCCCCAGCATTTT; J: TRBJ1-5; V: TRBV6-1; size: many; D: .
CDR3: CASSTSGTGVSYEQYF; DNA: TGCGCCAGCAGCACCTCCGGGACAGGGGTTTCCTACGAGCAGTACTTC; J: TRBJ2-7; V: TRBV4-1; size: many; D: TRBD1
CDR3: CATSDPSVGYTF; DNA: TGTGCCACCAGTGACCCCTCGGTGGGCTACACCTTC; J: TRBJ1-2; V: TRBV24-1; size: medium-sized; D: .
CDR3: CASSFSTNEKLFF; DNA: TGTGCCAGCAGTTTCTCAACTAATGAAAAACTGTTTTTT; J: TRBJ1-4; V: TRBV28; size: many; D: .
CDR3: CSAPGQGFTDTQYF; DNA: TGCAGCGCCCCGGGACAGGGGTTCACAGATACGCAGTATTTT; J: TRBJ2-3; V: TRBV29-1; size: .; D: TRBD1
CDR3: CASSQVTGNQPQHF; DNA: TGTGCCAGCAGCCAGGTGACAGGGAATCAGCCCCAGCATTTT; J: TRBJ1-5; V: TRBV3-1; size: many; D: TRBD1
CDR3: CASSDWSGGNQPQHF; DNA: TGTGCCAGCAGTGACTGGTCGGGCGGCAATCAGCCCCAGCATTTT; J: TRBJ1-5; V: TRBV6-1; size: few; D: .
CDR3: CASSDHSGANVLTF; DNA: TGTGCCAGCAGTGATCACTCTGGGGCCAACGTCCTGACTTTC; J: TRBJ2-6; V: TRBV6-4; size: medium-sized; D: .
CDR3: CASSYGRESDEQFF; DNA: TGTGCCAGCAGTTACGGGCGGGAGAGCGATGAGCAGTTCTTC; J: TRBJ2-1; V: TRBV6-2/TRBV6-3; size: medium-sized; D: TRBD2